The 2 T cell receptor beta chains in this list originate from one sample, sequenced in a study of T cells after yellow fever vaccination. TCRdb recomputed calls from the 5' RACE reads with MiXCR, one row per CDR3 protein. The table shows 340,000 or so distinct CDR3 sequences, with under 15% occurring only once. Sequenced material: CD4+ T cells sorted from PBMCs, taken 15 days after the yellow fever booster vaccination. The source is a man between 18 and 29 years old who received the YFV17D yellow fever vaccine.

The genes are TRBV6-1 and TRBJ2-7; 8 nucleotides line up with TRBD2. V was clipped by 6 bases and J by 0 bases; unmatched bases: 10. CDR3 length equals 16 residues. Germline CDR1 MNHNS, CDR2 SASEGT. The DNA of the CDR3 is TGTGCCAGCAGCCGGGTGGGCGGGGGGTCCTCCTACGAGCAGTACGTC. As protein: CASSRVGGGSSYEQYV.

The chain recombines TRBV7-2 with TRBJ1-1; D perhaps matches TRBD1 (6 bases). The ends were cut back, 3 bases at V and 1 base at J, with 15 bases in the middle. The CDR3 runs 16 residues. The germline gives CDR1 SGHTA, CDR2 FQGNSA. The CDR3 here is CASSFSLGAGNTEAFF. DNA for the CDR3: TGTGCCAGCAGCTTCTCGTTGGGGGCGGGGAACACTGAAGCTTTCTTT.